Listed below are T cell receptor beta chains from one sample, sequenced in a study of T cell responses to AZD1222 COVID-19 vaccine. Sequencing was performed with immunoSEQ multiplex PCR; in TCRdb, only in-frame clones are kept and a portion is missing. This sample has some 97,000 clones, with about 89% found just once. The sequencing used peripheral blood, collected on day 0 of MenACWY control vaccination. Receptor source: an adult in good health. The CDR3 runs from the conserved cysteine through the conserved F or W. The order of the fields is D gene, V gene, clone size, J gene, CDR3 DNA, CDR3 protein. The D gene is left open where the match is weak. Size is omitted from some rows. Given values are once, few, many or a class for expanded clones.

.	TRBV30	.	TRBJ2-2	TGTGCCTGGAGTGATGGGCCCAGGGGTGTCGGGGAGCTGTTTTTT	CAWSDGPRGVGELFF
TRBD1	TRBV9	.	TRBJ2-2	TGTGCCAGCAGCGTTCATTTTGGGACAGGGGTTGGCGGGGAGCTGTTTTTT	CASSVHFGTGVGGELFF
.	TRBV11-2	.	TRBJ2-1	TGTGCCAGCAGCTTAGTCGGGAACTCCTACAATGAGCAGTTCTTC	CASSLVGNSYNEQFF
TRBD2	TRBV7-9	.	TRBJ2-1	TGTGCCAGCAGACCTATTTTAGCGGGAGGGTATCCCTCCTACAATGAGCAGTTCTTC	CASRPILAGGYPSYNEQFF
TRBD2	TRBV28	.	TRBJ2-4	TGTGCCAGCAGTCCCGCACCCCTAGCGGATCTAGCCAAAAACATTCAGTACTTC	CASSPAPLADLAKNIQYF
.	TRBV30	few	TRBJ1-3	TGTGCCTGGAGCCCCGGGTCTGGAAACACCATATATTTT	CAWSPGSGNTIYF
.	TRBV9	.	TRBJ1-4	TGTGCCAGCAGCGACCACTCCGGGACACAGAATGAAAAACTGTTTTTT	CASSDHSGTQNEKLFF
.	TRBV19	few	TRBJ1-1	TGTGCCAGTACCCGACGGAGGAGAGTGGGTGAAGCTTTCTTT	CASTRRRRVGEAFF
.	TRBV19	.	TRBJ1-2	TGTGCCAGTAGCCGGACAGTCTATGGCTACACCTTC	CASSRTVYGYTF
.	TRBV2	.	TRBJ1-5	TGTGCCAGCAAGTCAGGGCAGGGCAATCAGCCCCAGCATTTT	CASKSGQGNQPQHF
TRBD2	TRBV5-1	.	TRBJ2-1	TGCGCCAGCAGCTTGGTTGCTAGCGGGGGGGCGGAGGAGCAGTTCTTC	CASSLVASGGAEEQFF
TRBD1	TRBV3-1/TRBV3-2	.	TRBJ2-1	TGTGCCAGCAGCCAAAAAAGAGGGACAGGCGCCAATGAGCAGTTCTTC	CASSQKRGTGANEQFF
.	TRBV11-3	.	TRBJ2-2	TGTGCCAGCAGCATTAGCGGGACAGTCGGGGAGCTGTTTTTT	CASSISGTVGELFF
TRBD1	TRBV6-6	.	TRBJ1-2	TGTGCCAGCAGTGACCAGGGACAGGGGGCAGTTGGCTACACCTTC	CASSDQGQGAVGYTF
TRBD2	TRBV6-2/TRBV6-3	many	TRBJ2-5	TGTGCCAGCAGTCACCCCCGACCGACTAGCGGCCAAAGGGAGGAGACCCAGTACTTC	CASSHPRPTSGQREETQYF
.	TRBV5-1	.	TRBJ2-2	TGCGCCAGCAGCTTGGGCGGACCCCAAACCGGGGAGCTGTTTTTT	CASSLGGPQTGELFF
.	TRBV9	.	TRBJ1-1	TGTGCCAGCAGCATAGGTGGGGGTAGCCTGGGAAACACTGAAGCTTTCTTT	CASSIGGGSLGNTEAFF
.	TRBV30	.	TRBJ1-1	TGTGCCTGGGTTTCCCGGTGGGTAGGGGCTTTCTTT	CAWVSRWVGAFF
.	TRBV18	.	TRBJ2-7	TGTGCCAGCTCACCCCCGGGGGTAGGGCCCCACGAGCAGTACTTC	CASSPPGVGPHEQYF
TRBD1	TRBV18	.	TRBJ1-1	TGTGCCAGCTCAAATCGACAGGGAAACACTGAAGCTTTCTTT	CASSNRQGNTEAFF
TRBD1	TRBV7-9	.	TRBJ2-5	TGTGCCAGCAGCCCACGGACAGGGCTAGAGACCCAGTACTTC	CASSPRTGLETQYF
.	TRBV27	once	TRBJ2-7	TGTGCCAGCAGTTTAGTTGGGGGTAGCTACGAGCAGTACTTC	CASSLVGGSYEQYF
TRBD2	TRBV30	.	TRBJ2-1	TGTGCCTGGAGCCTCGGGCGGGAGAACTCCAATGAGCAGTTCTTC	CAWSLGRENSNEQFF
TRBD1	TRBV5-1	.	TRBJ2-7	TGCGCCAGCAGCGGGACCGGGACAGGGGGCGAGCAGTACTTC	CASSGTGTGGEQYF
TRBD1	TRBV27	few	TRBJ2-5	TGTGCCAGCAGTTGGGGACAGGGCGAGGGGACCCAGTACTTC	CASSWGQGEGTQYF
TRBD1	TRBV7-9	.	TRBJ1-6	TGTGCCAGCAGCGCAATCGGGGGACAGGGGGGATCACCCCTCCACTTT	CASSAIGGQGGSPLHF
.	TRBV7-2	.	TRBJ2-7	TGTGCCAGCAGCTTGGTCGGGGGGCGGGACGGCTACGAGCAGTACTTC	CASSLVGGRDGYEQYF
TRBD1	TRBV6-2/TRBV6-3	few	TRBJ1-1	TGTGCCAGCAGCCCCACAGGGGGCGCGATCACTGAAGCTTTCTTT	CASSPTGGAITEAFF
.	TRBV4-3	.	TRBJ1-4	TGCGCCAGCAGCCAGAACGTGCAGGGTCATGAAAAACTGTTTTTT	CASSQNVQGHEKLFF
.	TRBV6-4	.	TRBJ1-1	TGTGCCAATTCGGACAGGAACACTGAAGCTTTCTTT	CANSDRNTEAFF
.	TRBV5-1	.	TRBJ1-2	TGCGCCAGCTCCCTCAGGGAGGCTAACTATGGCTACACCTTC	CASSLREANYGYTF
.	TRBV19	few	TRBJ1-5	TGTGCCAGTGGGACGGATCCATATCAGCCCCAGCATTTT	CASGTDPYQPQHF
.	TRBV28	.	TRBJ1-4	TGCGGGACATTGGGGCAAAAACTGTTTTTT	CGTLGQKLFF
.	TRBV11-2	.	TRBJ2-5	TGTGCCAGCAGCTTCTCAGAGACCCAGTACTTC	CASSFSETQYF
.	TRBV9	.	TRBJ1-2	TGTGCCAGCAGCGCCCGCGGGCGGACCGATGGATACGGCTACACCTTC	CASSARGRTDGYGYTF
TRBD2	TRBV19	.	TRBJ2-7	TGTGCCAGTAGTACTAGCGGGATGGGGGCCTACGAGCAGTACTTC	CASSTSGMGAYEQYF